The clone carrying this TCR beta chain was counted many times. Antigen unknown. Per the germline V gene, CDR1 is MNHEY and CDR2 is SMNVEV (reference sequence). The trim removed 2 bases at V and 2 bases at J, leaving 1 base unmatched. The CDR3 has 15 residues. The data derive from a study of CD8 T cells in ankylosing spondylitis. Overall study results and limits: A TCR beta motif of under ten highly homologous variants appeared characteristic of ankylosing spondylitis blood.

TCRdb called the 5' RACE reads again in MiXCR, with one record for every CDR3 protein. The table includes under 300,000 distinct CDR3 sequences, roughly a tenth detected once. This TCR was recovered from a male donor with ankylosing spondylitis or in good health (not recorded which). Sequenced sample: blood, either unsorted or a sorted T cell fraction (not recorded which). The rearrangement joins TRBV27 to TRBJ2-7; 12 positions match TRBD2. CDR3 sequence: CASSLGLAGTYEQYF. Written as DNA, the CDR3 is TGTGCCAGCAGTTTAGGACTAGCGGGAACCTACGAGCAGTACTTC.